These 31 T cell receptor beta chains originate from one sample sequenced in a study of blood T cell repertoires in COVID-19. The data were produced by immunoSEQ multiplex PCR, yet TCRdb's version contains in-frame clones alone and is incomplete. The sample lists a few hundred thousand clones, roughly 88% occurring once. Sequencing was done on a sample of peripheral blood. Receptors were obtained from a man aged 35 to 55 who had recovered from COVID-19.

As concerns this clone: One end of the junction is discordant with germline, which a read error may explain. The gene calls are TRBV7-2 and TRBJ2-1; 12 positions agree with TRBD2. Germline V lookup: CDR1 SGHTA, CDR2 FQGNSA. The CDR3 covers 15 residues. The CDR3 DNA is TGTGCCAGCAGCCTAGCGGGAGGGACCTACAATGAGCAGTTCTTC. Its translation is CASSLAGGTYNEQFF.

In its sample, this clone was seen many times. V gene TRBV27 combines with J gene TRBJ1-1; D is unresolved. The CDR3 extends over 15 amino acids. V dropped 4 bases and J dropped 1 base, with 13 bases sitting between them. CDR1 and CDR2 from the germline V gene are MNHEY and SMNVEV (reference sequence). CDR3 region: CASSYVLGGNTEAFF. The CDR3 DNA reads TGTGCCAGCAGTTACGTATTGGGAGGGAACACTGAAGCTTTCTTT.

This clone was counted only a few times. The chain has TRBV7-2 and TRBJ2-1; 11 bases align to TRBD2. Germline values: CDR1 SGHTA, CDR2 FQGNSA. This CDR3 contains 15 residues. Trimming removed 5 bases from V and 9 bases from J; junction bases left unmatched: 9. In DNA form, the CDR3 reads TGTGCCAGCAGCCTTAGCGGGAGGGCCCTCAGTGAGCAGTTCTTC. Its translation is CASSLSGRALSEQFF.

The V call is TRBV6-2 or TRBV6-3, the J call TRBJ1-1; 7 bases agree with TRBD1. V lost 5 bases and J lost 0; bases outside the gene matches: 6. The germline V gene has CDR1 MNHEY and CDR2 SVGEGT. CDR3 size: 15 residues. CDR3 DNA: TGTGCCAGCAGTCCCCGGGACAGCATGAACACTGAAGCTTTCTTT. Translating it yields CASSPRDSMNTEAFF.

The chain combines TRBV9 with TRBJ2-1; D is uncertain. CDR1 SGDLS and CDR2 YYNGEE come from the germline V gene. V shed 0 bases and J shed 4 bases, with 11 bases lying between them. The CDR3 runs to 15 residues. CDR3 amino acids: CASSVDLDQYNEQFF. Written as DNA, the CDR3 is TGTGCCAGCAGCGTAGACCTAGACCAATACAATGAGCAGTTCTTC.

For the CDR3, the DNA is TGCGCCAGCAGCCAAGAAGGAGCTAGCGGGGGGGCGGGCAATGAGCAGTTCTTC. Translated, it gives CASSQEGASGGAGNEQFF. The chain couples TRBV4-3 to TRBJ2-1, with 12 nucleotides matching TRBD2. The germline V gene encodes CDR1 LGHNA and CDR2 YSLEER. J gave up 6 bases and V 0 bases, and 9 bases lay outside the gene matches. The CDR3 is 18 residues long.

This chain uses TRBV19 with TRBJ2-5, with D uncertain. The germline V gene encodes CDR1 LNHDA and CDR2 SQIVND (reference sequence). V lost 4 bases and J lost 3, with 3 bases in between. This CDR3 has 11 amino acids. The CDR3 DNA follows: TGTGCCAGTAGTACAGAAGAGACCCAGTACTTC. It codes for CASSTEETQYF.

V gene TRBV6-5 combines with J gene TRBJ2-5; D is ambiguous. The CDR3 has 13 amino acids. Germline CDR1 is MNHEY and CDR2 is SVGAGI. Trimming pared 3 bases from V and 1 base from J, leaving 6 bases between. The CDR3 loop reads CASSYSGQETQYF. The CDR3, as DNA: TGTGCCAGCAGTTATTCGGGCCAAGAGACCCAGTACTTC.

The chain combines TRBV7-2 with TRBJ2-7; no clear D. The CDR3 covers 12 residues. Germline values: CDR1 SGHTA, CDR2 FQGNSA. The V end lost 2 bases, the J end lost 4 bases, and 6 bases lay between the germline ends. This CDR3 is CASSLNWYEQYF. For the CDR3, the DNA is TGTGCCAGCAGCTTAAACTGGTACGAGCAGTACTTC. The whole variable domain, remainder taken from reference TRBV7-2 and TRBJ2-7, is GAGVSQSPSNKVTEKGKDVELRCDPISGHTALYWYRQSLGQGLEFLIYFQGNSAPDKSGLPSDRFSAERTGGSVSTLTIQRTQQEDSAVYLCASSLNWYEQYFGPGTRLTVT.

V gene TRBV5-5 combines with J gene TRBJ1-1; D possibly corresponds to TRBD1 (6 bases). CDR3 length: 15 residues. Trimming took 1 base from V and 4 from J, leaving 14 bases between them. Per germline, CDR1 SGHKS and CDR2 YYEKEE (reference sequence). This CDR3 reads CASSLLVGGATEAFF. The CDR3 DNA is TGTGCCAGCAGCTTGCTCGTTGGGGGGGCCACTGAAGCTTTCTTT.

CDR3 in amino acids: CASSHTDTQYF. The DNA of the CDR3 is TGTGCCAGCAGCCACACAGATACGCAGTATTTT. The chain links TRBV2 to TRBJ2-3; no firm D call. V lost 6 bases to trimming and J lost 2 bases, with 3 bases between them. The germline gives CDR1 SNHLY, CDR2 FYNNEI. This CDR3 comprises 11 residues.

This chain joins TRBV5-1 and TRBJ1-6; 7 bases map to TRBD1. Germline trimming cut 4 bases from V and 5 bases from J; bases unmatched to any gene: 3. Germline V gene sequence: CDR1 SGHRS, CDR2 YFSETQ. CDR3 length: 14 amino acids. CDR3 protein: CASSPTGNNSPLHF. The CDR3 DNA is TGCGCCAGCAGCCCGACAGGGAATAATTCACCCCTCCACTTT.

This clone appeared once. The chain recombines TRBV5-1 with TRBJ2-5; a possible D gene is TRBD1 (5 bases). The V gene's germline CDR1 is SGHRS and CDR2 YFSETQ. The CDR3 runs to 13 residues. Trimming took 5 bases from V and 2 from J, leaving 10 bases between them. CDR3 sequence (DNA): TGCGCCAGCAGTTTCGACAGTCAAGAGACCCAGTACTTC. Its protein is CASSFDSQETQYF.

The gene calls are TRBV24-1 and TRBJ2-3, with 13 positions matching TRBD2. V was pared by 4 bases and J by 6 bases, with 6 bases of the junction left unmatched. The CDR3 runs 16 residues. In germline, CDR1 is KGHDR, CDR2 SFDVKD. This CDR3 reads CATSDRGLAGVDTQYF. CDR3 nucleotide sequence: TGTGCCACCAGTGACCGCGGACTAGCGGGGGTGGATACGCAGTATTTT.

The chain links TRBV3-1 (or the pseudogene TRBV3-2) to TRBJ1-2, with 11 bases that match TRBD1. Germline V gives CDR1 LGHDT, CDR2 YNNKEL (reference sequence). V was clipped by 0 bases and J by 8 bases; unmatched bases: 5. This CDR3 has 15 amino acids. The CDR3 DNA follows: TGTGCCAGCAGCCAAGATGGACAGGGGGCCGTCGGCTACACCTTC. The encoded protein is CASSQDGQGAVGYTF.

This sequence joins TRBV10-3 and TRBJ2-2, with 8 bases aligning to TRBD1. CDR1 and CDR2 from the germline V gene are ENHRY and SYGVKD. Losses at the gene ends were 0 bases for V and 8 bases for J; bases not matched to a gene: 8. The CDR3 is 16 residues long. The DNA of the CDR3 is TGTGCCATCAGTGAGTCATGGCCAGGGGGCGCGGGGGAGCTGTTTTTT. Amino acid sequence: CAISESWPGGAGELFF.

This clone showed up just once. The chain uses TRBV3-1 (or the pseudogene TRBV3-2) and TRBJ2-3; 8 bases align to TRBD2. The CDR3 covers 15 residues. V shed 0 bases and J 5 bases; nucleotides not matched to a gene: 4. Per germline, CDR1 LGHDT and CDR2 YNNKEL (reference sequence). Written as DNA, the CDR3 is TGTGCCAGCAGCCAAGACCGGGGGGGCTTAGATACGCAGTATTTT. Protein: CASSQDRGGLDTQYF.

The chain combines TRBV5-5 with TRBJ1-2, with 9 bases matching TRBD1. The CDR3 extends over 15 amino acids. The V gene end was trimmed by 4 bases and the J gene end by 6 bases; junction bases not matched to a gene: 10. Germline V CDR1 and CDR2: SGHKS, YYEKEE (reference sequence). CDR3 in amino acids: CASSPSRDRADGYTF. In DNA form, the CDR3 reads TGTGCCAGCAGCCCCTCTAGGGACAGGGCGGATGGCTACACCTTC.

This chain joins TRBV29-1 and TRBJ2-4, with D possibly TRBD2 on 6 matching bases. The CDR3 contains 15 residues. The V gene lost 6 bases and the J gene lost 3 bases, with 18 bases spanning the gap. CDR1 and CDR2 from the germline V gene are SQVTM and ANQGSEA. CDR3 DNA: TGCAGCGTAGTAGGAGGGGATTGGTACAAAAACATTCAGTACTTC. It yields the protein CSVVGGDWYKNIQYF. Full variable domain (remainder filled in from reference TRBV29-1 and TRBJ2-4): SAVISQKPSRDICQRGTSLTIQCQVDSQVTMMFWYRQQPGQSLTLIATANQGSEATYESGFVIDKFPISRPNLTFSTLTVSNMSPEDSSIYLCSVVGGDWYKNIQYFGAGTRLSVL.

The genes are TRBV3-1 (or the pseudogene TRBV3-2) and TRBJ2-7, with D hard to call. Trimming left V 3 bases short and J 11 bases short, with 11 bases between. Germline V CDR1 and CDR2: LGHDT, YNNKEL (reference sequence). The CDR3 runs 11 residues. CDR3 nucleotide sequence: TGTGCCAGCAGCCATCTGGGCGCAGAGTACTTC. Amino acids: CASSHLGAEYF.

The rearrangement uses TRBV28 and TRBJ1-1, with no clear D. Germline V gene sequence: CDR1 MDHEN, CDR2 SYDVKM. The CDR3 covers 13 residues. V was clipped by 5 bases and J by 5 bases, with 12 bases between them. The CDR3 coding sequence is TGTGCCAGCAGTCAAGCCCGAGAGACTGAAGCTTTCTTT. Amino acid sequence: CASSQARETEAFF.

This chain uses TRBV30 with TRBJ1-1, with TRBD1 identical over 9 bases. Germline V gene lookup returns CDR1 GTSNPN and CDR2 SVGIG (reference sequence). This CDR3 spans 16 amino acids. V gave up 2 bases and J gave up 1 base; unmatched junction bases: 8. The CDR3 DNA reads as TGTGCCTGGAGTCCACTGATGGACAGGGGGAACACTGAAGCTTTCTTT. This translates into CAWSPLMDRGNTEAFF.

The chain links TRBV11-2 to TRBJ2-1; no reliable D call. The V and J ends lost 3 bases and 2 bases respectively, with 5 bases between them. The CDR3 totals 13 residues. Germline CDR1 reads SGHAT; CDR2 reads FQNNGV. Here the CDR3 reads CASSLRTYNEQFF. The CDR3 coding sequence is TGTGCCAGCAGCTTGCGGACCTACAATGAGCAGTTCTTC.

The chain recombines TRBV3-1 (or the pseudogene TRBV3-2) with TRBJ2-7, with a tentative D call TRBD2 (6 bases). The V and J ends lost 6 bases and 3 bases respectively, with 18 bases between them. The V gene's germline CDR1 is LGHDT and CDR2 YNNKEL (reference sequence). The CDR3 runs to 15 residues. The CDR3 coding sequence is TGTGCCAGCAGTCAGGGAGGATTTGGGGGCTACGAGCAGTACTTC. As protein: CASSQGGFGGYEQYF.

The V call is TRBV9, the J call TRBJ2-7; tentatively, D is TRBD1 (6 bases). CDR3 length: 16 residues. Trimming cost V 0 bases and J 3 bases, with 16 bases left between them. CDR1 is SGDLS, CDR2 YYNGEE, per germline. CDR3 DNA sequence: TGTGCCAGCAGCGTAGCTGATGGGGGCGCCGTCTACGAGCAGTACTTC. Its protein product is CASSVADGGAVYEQYF. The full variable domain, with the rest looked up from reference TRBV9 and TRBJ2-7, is DSGVTQTPKHLITATGQRVTLRCSPRSGDLSVYWYQQSLDQGLQFLIQYYNGEERAKGNILERFSAQQFPDLHSELNLSSLELGDSALYFCASSVADGGAVYEQYFGPGTRLTVT.

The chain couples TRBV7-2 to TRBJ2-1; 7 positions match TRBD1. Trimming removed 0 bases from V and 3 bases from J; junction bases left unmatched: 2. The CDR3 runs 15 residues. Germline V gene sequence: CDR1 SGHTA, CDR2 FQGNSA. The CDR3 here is CASSLAPGGYNEQFF. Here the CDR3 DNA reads TGTGCCAGCAGCTTAGCCCCAGGGGGCTACAATGAGCAGTTCTTC.

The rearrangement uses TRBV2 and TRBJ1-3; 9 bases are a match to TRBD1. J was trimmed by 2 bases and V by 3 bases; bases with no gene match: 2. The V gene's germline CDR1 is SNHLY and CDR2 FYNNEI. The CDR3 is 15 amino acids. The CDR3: CASSDWTGAGNTIYF. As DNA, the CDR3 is TGTGCCAGCAGTGACTGGACAGGGGCTGGAAACACCATATATTTT.

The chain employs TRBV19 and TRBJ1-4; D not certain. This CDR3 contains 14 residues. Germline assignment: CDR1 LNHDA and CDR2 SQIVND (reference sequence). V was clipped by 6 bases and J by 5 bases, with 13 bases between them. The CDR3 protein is CASRRRGENEKLFF. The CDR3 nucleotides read TGTGCCAGTAGGCGACGGGGAGAAAATGAAAAACTGTTTTTT.

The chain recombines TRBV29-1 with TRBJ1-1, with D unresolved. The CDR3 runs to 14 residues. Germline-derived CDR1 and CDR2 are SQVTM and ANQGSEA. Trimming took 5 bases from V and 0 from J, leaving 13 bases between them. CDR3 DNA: TGCAGCGTTACGGGGAGAGTTATGAACACTGAAGCTTTCTTT. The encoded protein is CSVTGRVMNTEAFF.

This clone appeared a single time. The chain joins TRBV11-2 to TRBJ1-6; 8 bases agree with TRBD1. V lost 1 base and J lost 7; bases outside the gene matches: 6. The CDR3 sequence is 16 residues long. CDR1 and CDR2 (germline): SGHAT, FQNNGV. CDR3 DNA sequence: TGTGCCAGCAGCTTAGCTTACAGGGGGTGGAATTCACCCCTCCACTTT. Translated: CASSLAYRGWNSPLHF.

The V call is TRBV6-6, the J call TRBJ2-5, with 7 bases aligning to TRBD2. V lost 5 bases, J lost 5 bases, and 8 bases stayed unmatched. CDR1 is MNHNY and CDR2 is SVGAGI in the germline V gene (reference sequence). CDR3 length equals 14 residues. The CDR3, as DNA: TGTGCCAGCAGTCGGGGAGGGGTCTGGGAGACCCAGTACTTC. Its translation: CASSRGGVWETQYF.